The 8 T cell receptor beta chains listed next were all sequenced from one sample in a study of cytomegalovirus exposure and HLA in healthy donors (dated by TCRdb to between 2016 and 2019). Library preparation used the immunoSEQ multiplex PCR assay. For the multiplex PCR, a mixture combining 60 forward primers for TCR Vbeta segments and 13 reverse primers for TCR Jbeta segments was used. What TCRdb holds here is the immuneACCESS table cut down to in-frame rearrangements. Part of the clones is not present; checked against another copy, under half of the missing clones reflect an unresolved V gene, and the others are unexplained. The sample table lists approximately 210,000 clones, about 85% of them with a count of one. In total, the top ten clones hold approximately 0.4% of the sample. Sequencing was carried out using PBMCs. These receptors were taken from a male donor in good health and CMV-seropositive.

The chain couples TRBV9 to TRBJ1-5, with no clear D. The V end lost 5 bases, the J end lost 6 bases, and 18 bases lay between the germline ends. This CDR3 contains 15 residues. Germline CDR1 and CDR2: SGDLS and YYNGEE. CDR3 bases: TGTGCCAGCAGTGCCGGCGCAGCGAGAAGTCAGCCCCAGCATTTT. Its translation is CASSAGAARSQPQHF.

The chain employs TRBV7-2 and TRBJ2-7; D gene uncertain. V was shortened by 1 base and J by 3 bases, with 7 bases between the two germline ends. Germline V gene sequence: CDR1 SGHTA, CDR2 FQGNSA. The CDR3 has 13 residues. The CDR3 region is CASSLESFYEQYF. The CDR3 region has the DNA TGTGCCAGCAGCTTAGAAAGCTTCTACGAGCAGTACTTC.

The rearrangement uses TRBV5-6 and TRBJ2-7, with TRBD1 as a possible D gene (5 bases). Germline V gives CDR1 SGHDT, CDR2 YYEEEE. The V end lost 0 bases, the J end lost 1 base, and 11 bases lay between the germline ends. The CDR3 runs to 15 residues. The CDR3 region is CASSLVHRSSYEQYF. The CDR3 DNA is TGTGCCAGCAGCTTGGTTCACAGGAGTTCCTACGAGCAGTACTTC.

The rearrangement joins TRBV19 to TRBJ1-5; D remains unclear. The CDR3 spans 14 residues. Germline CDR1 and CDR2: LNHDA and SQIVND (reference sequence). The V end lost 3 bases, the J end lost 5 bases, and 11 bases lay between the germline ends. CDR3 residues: CASSIAGNDQPQHF. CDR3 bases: TGTGCCAGTAGTATCGCGGGGAACGATCAGCCCCAGCATTTT.

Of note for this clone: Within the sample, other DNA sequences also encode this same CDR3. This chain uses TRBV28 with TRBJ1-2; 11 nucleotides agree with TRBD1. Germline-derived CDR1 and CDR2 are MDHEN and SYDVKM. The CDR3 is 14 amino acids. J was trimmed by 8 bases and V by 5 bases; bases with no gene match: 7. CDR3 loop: CASSRRDRGYGYTF. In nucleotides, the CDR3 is TGTGCCAGCAGTCGCCGGGACAGGGGGTACGGCTACACCTTC.

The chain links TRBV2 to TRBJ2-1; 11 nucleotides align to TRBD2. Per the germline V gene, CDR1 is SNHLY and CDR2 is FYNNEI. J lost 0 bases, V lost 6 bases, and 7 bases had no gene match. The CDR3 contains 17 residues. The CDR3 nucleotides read TGTGCCAGCAGCGGGGGGACTAGCGGTAACTCCTACAATGAGCAGTTCTTC. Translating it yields CASSGGTSGNSYNEQFF. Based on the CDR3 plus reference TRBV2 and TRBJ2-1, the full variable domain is EPEVTQTPSHQVTQMGQEVILRCVPISNHLYFYWYRQILGQKVEFLVSFYNNEISEKSEIFDDQFSVERPDGSNFTLKIRSTKLEDSAMYFCASSGGTSGNSYNEQFFGPGTRLTVL.

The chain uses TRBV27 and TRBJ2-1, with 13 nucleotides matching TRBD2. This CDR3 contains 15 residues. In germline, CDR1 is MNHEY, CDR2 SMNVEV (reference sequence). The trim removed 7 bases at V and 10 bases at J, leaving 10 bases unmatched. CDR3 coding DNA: TGTGCCAGCACCCTACTAGCGGGGGGGGGCCGCGAGCAGTTCTTC. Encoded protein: CASTLLAGGGREQFF.

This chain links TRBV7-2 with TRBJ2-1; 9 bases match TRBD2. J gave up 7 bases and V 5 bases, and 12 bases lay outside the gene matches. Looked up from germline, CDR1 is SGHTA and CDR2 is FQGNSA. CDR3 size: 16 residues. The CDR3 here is CASSPLALAGPNEQFF. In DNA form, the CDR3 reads TGTGCCAGCAGCCCCCTGGCCCTAGCGGGACCAAATGAGCAGTTCTTC.